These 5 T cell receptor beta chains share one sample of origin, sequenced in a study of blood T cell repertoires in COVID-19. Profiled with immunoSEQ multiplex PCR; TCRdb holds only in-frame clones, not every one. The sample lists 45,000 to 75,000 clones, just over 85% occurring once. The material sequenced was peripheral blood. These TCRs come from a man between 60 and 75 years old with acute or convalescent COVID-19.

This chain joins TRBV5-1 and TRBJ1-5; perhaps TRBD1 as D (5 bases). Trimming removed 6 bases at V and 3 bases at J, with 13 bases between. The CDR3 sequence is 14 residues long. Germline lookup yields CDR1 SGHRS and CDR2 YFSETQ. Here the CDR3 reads CASTRGTPNQPQHF. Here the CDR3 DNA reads TGCGCCAGCACCCGGGGGACCCCCAATCAGCCCCAGCATTTT.

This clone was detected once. For the CDR3, the DNA is TGCGCCAGCAGCAGAAACCCGGGACAGGGGGGTAAAAACATTCAGTACTTC. Protein sequence: CASSRNPGQGGKNIQYF. This chain joins TRBV5-1 and TRBJ2-4; 11 nucleotides align to TRBD1. The V segment lost 4 bases and the J segment 4 bases; nucleotides outside the gene matches: 10. The V gene's germline CDR1 is SGHRS and CDR2 YFSETQ. The CDR3 covers 17 residues.

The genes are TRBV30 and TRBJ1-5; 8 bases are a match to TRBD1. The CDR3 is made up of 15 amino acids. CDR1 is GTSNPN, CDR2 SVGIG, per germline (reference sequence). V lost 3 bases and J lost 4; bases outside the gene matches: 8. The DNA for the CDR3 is TGTGCCTGGAGACCGAAAGGACAGGGTAATCAGCCCCAGCATTTT. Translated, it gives CAWRPKGQGNQPQHF.

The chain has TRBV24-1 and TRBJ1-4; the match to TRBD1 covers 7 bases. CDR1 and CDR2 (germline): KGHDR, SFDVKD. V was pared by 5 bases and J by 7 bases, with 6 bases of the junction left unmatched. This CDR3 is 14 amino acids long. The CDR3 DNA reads TGTGCCACCAGTGGGGCGGGACAGCCTGAAAAACTGTTTTTT. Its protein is CATSGAGQPEKLFF.

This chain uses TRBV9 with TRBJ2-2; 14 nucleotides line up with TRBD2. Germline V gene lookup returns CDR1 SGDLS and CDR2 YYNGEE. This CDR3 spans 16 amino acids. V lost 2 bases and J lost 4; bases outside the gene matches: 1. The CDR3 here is CASSVGTSGGTGELFF. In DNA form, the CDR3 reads TGTGCCAGCAGCGTCGGGACTAGCGGGGGCACCGGGGAGCTGTTTTTT.